The present T cell receptor beta chain was sequenced within a study of identifying expanded T cells in peripheral blood. General study findings and limits: Two-week clone count variance significantly increased as total template count grew. About 1.2 clones differed between technical replicates, versus approximately 16 and 20 over time.

Turning to this clone: Its antigen remains unknown.

Per the germline V gene, CDR1 is SGHNT and CDR2 is YYREEE (reference sequence). V was pared by 0 bases and J by 1 base, with 3 bases of the junction left unmatched. The CDR3 runs to 15 residues. Clones were read by immunoSEQ multiplex PCR, and TCRdb kept only the in-frame ones, dropping some. The table includes around 100,000 clones, roughly 88% detected once. Collection occurred without any documented infections or immune events in donors. The V call is TRBV5-4, the J call TRBJ2-7; TRBD1 matches at 8 bases. Sequencing used blood. This receptor was obtained from a person between 18 and 75 years old in good health. DNA for the CDR3: TGTGCCAGCAGCTTGGGCCAGGGGGCATCCTACGAGCAGTACTTC. This encodes CASSLGQGASYEQYF.